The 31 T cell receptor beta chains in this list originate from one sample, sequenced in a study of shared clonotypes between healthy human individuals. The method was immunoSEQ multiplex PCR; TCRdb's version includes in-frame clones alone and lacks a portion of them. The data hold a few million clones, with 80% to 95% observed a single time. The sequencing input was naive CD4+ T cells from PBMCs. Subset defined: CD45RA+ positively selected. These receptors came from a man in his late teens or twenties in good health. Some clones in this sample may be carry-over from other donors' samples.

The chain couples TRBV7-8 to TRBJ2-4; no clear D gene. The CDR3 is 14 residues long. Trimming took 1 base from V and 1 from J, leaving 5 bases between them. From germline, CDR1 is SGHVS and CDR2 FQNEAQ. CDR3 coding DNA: TGTGCCAGCAGCTTAGAAATTGCCAAAAACATTCAGTACTTC. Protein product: CASSLEIAKNIQYF.

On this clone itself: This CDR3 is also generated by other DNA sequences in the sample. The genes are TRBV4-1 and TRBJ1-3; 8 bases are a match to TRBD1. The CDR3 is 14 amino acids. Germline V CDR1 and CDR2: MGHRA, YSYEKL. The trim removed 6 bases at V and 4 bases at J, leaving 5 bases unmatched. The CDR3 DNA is TGCGCCAGCAGTCAGGGGGCGGGGGGAAACACCATATATTTT. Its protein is CASSQGAGGNTIYF.

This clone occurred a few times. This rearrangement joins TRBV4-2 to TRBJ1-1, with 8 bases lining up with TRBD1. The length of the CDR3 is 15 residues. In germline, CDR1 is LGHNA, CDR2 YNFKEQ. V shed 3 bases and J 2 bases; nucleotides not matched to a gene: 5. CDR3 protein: CASSHLGTGNTEAFF. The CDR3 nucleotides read TGTGCCAGCAGCCACCTCGGGACAGGTAACACTGAAGCTTTCTTT.

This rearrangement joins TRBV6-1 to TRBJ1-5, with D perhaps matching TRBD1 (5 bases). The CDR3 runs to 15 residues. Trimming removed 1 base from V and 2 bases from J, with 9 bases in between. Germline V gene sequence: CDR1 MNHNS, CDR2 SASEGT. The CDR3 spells CASSEGGGGNQPQHF. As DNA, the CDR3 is TGTGCCAGCAGTGAAGGGGGGGGTGGCAATCAGCCCCAGCATTTT.

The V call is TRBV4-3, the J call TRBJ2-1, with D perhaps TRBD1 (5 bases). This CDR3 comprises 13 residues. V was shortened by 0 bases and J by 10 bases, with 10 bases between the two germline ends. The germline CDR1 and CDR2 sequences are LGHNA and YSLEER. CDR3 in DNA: TGCGCCAGCAGCCAAGAACAGGTAGGAGAGCAGTTCTTC. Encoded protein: CASSQEQVGEQFF.

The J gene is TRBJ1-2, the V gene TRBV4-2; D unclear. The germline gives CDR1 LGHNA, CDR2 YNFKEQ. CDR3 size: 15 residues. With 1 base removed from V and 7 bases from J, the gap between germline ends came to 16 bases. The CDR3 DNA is TGTGCCAGCAGCCAAGCACGCGCCCTCCCGGGTGGCTACACCTTC. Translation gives CASSQARALPGGYTF.

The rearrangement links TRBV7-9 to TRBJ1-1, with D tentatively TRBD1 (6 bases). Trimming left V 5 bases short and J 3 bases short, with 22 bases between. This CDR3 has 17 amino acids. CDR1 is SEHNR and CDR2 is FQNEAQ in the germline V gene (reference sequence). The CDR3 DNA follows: TGTGCCAGCAGCGCACGCTGGGGGGGGGCGCGGGACACTGAAGCTTTCTTT. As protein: CASSARWGGARDTEAFF.

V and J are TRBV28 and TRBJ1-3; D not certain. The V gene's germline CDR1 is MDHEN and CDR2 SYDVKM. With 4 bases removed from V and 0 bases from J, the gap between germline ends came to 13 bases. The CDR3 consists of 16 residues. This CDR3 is CASSSPGSGSGNTIYF. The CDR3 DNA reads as TGTGCCAGCAGTTCTCCCGGGAGCGGCTCTGGAAACACCATATATTTT. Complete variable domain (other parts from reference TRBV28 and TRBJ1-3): DVKVTQSSRYLVKRTGEKVFLECVQDMDHENMFWYRQDPGLGLRLIYFSYDVKMKEKGDIPEGYSVSREKKERFSLILESASTNQTSMYLCASSSPGSGSGNTIYFGEGSWLTVV.

CDR3 DNA: TGCGCCACCAAAGGACTAGCGGGAGTTCCAGATACGCAGTATTTT. Translating gives CATKGLAGVPDTQYF. The V gene is TRBV5-1, the J gene TRBJ2-3; 13 bases map to TRBD2. V lost 9 bases, J lost 4 bases, and 8 bases stayed unmatched. Germline V gene data show CDR1 as SGHRS and CDR2 as YFSETQ. The CDR3 loop spans 15 amino acids.

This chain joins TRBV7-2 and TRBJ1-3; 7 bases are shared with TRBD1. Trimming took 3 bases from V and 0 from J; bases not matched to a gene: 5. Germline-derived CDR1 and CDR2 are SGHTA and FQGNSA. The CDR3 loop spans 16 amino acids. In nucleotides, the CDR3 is TGTGCCAGCAGCTTGGGACAGACCAACTCTGGAAACACCATATATTTT. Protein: CASSLGQTNSGNTIYF.

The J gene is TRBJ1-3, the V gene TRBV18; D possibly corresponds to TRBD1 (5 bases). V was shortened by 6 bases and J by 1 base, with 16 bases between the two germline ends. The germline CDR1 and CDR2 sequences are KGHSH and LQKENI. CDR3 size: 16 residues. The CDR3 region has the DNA TGTGCCAGCTCTCAGGGAGGGGCCCGTTCTGGAAACACCATATATTTT. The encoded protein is CASSQGGARSGNTIYF.

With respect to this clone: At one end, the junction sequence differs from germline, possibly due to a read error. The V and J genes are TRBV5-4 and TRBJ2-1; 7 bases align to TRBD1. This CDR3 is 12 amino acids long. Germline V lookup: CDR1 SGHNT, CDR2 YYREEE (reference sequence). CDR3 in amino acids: CASSSQGDVPLF. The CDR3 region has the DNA TGTGCCAGCAGCTCCCAGGGGGATGTCCCTCTCTTC.

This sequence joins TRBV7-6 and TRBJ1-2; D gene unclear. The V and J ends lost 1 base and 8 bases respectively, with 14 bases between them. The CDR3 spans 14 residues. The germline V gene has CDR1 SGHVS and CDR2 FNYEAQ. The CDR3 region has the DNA TGTGCCAGCAGCTTAGGGCCAAGCCCCGGGGGCTACACCTTC. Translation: CASSLGPSPGGYTF.

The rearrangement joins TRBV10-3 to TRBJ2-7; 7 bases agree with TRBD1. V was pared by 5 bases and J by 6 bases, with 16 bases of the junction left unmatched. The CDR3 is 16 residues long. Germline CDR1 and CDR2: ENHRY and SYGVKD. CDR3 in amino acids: CAISLTGDRVGTEQYF. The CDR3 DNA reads TGTGCCATCAGTCTAACCGGCGACAGGGTAGGGACCGAGCAGTACTTC.

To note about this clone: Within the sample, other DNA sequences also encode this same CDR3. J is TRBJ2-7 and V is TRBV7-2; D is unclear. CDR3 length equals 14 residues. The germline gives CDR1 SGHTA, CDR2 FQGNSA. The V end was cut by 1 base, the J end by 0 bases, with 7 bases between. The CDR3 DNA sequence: TGTGCCAGCAGCTTAGGTCCAGGCTCCTACGAGCAGTACTTC. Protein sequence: CASSLGPGSYEQYF.

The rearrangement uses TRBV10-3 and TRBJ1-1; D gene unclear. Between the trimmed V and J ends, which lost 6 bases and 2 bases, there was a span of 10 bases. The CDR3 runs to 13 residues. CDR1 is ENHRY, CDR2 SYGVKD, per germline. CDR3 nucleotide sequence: TGTGCCATCAGGGAGGATGGAAACACTGAAGCTTTCTTT. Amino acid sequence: CAIREDGNTEAFF.

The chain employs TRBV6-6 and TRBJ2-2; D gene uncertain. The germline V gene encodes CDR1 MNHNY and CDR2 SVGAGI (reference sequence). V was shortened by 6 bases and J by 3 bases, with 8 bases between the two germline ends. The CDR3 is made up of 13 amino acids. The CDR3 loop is CASRLEDTGELFF. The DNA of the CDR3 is TGTGCCAGCAGGCTAGAGGACACCGGGGAGCTGTTTTTT.

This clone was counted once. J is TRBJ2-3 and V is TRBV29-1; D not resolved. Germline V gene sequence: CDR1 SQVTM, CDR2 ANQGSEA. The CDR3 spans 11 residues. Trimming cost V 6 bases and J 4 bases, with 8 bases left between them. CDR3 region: CSVREADTQYF. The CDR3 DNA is TGCAGCGTCAGAGAGGCAGATACGCAGTATTTT.

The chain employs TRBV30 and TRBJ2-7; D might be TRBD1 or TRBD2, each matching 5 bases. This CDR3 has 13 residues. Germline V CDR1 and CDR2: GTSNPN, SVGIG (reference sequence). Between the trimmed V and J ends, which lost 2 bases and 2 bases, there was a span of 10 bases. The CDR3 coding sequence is TGTGCCTGGAGTTGGGGGATCACCTACGAGCAGTACTTC. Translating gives CAWSWGITYEQYF.

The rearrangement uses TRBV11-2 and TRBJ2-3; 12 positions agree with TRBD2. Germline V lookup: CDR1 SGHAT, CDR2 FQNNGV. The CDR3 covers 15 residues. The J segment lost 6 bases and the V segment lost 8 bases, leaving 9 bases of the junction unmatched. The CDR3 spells CASGKTSGRRDTQYF. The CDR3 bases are TGTGCCAGCGGGAAGACTAGCGGGAGACGGGATACGCAGTATTTT. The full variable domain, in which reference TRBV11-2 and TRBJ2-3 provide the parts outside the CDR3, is EAGVAQSPRYKIIEKRQSVAFWCNPISGHATLYWYQQILGQGPKLLIQFQNNGVVDDSQLPKDRFSAERLKGVDSTLKIQPAKLEDSAVYLCASGKTSGRRDTQYFGPGTRLTVL.

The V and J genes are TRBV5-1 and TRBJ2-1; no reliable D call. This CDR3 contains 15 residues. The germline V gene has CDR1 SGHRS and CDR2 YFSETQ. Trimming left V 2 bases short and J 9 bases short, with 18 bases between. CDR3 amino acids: CASSFAAPPSSEQFF. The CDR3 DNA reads TGCGCCAGCAGCTTCGCAGCGCCCCCTTCCAGTGAGCAGTTCTTC.

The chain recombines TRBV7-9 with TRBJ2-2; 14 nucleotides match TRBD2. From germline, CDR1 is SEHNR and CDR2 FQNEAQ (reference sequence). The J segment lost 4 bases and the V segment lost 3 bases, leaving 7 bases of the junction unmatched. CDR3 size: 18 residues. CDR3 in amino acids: CASSFAGLAGGSTGELFF. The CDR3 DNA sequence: TGTGCCAGCAGCTTCGCCGGACTAGCGGGAGGAAGCACCGGGGAGCTGTTTTTT.

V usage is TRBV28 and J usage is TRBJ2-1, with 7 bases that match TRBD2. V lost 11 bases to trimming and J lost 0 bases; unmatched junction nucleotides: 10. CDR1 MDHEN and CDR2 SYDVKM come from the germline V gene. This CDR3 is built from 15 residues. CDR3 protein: CASSVPGGSYNEQFF. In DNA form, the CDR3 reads TGTGCCTCCAGTGTACCGGGGGGCTCCTACAATGAGCAGTTCTTC.

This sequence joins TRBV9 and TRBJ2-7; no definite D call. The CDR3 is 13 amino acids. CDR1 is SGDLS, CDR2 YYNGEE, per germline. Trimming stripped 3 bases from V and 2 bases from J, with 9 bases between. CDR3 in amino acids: CASSDPRTYEQYF. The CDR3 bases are TGTGCCAGCAGCGACCCCCGGACCTACGAGCAGTACTTC.

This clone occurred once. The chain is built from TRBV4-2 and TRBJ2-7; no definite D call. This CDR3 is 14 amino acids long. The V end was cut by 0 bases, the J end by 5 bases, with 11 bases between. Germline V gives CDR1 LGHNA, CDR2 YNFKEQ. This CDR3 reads CASSQDGLRHEQYF. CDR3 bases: TGTGCCAGCAGCCAAGATGGGTTGCGACACGAGCAGTACTTC.

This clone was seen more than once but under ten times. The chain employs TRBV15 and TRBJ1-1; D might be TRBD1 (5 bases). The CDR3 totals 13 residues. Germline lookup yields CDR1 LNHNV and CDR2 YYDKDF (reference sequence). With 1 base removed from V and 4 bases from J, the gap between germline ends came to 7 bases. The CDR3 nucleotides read TGTGCCACCAGCAGAGGACAGTCCACTGAAGCTTTCTTT. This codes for CATSRGQSTEAFF.

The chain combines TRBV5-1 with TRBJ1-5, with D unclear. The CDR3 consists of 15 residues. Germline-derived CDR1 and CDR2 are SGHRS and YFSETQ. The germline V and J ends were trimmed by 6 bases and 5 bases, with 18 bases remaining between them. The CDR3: CASTQTPGPHQPQHF. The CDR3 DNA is TGCGCCAGCACCCAAACCCCGGGTCCCCATCAGCCCCAGCATTTT.

The CDR3 spells CASSLGGARPDTQYF. The CDR3 region has the DNA TGTGCCAGCAGCTTAGGCGGAGCCCGGCCAGATACGCAGTATTTT. The chain carries TRBV7-9 and TRBJ2-3; no reliable D call. The CDR3 has 15 residues. The V end lost 1 base, the J end lost 4 bases, and 12 bases lay between the germline ends. Germline CDR1 and CDR2: SEHNR and FQNEAQ (reference sequence).

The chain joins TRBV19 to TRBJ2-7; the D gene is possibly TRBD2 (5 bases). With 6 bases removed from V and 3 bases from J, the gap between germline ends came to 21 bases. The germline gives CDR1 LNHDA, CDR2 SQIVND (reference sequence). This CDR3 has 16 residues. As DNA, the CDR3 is TGTGCCAGTAGAGGGAGAATACTCGGGAACAGCTACGAGCAGTACTTC. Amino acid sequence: CASRGRILGNSYEQYF.

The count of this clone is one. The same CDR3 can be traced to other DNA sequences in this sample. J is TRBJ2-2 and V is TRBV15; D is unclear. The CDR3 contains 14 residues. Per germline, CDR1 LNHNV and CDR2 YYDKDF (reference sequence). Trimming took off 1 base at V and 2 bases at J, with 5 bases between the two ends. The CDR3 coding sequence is TGTGCCACCAGCAGAGGGCAAAACACCGGGGAGCTGTTTTTT. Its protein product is CATSRGQNTGELFF.

The CDR3 spells CAISETGTQYF. The CDR3 DNA reads as TGTGCCATCAGTGAGACAGGGACTCAGTACTTC. The rearrangement uses TRBV10-3 and TRBJ2-7, with D perhaps TRBD1 or TRBD2 (6 bases each). Germline V gene data show CDR1 as ENHRY and CDR2 as SYGVKD. The CDR3 consists of 11 residues. Trimming removed 2 bases at V and 10 bases at J, with 9 bases between.